This entry describes one T cell receptor beta chain. What it binds is unknown. The entry originates in a study of early T cells in non-severe SARS-CoV-2 infection. On the study more broadly: It was bulk RNA from unsorted whole blood that was sequenced, and the chains were unpaired. Study-wide points: A preference for anti-spike CD8 responses marked VDJdb matching, which missed private and CD4 specificities.

In the library, individual cDNA molecules carried attached unique molecular identifiers. MiXCR, run by TCRdb on the 5' RACE reads, gives a single entry per CDR3 protein. This sample has 25,000 to 35,000 distinct CDR3 sequences, with roughly 6% found just once. Germline V gene data show CDR1 as MGHRA and CDR2 as YSYEKL. This CDR3 comprises 12 residues. Trimming at V came to 2 bases and at J to 7 bases, leaving 1 base not matched to a gene. The sequence was collected from an adult who was a healthcare worker with PCR-confirmed SARS-CoV-2 infection or an uninfected control (not recorded which). Sequencing input: whole blood. The V gene is TRBV4-1, the J gene TRBJ2-7; 8 bases match TRBD1. The DNA of the CDR3 is TGCGCCAGCAGCCAAACAGGGGGGGAGCAGTACTTC. This gives the protein CASSQTGGEQYF.